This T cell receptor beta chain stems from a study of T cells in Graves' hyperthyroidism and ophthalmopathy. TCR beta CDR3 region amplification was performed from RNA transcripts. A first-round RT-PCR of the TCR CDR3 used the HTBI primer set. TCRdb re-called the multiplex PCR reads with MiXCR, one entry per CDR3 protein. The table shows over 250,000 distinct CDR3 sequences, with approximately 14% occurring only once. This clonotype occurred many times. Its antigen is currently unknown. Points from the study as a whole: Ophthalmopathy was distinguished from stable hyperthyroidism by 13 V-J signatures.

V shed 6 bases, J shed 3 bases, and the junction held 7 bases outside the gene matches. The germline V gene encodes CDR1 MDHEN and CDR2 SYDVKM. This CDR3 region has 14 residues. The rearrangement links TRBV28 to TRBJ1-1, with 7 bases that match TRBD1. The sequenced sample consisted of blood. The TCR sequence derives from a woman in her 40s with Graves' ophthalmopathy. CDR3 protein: CASSGGGWYTEAFF. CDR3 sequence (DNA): TGTGCCAGCAGCGGAGGGGGCTGGTACACTGAAGCTTTCTTT.